The 10 T cell receptor beta chains below all came from one sample that was sequenced in a study of cytomegalovirus exposure and HLA in healthy donors. The primer mix had 60 Vbeta and 13 Jbeta primers. The protocol was immunoSEQ multiplex PCR, while the TCRdb copy is restricted to in-frame clones and leaves out a portion. The table includes approximately 190,000 clones, over 65% detected once. Sequencing was carried out using PBMCs. Receptors originate from a woman in her fifties or sixties in good health and CMV-seropositive.

The genes are TRBV5-4 and TRBJ2-3; 7 bases match TRBD1. Germline V gene lookup returns CDR1 SGHNT and CDR2 YYREEE (reference sequence). This CDR3 contains 14 residues. V lost 3 bases to trimming and J lost 3 bases; unmatched junction nucleotides: 4. Here the CDR3 DNA reads TGTGCCAGCAGCTGGGGACAGCAAACAGATACGCAGTATTTT. Amino acids: CASSWGQQTDTQYF.

The chain couples TRBV28 to TRBJ1-2; no reliable D call. The V end was cut by 6 bases, the J end by 3 bases, with 11 bases between. Germline-derived CDR1 and CDR2 are MDHEN and SYDVKM. There are 13 residues in the CDR3. For the CDR3, the DNA is TGTGCCAGCAGCCCTCAAGCGGACTATGGCTACACCTTC. Encoded protein: CASSPQADYGYTF.

To note about this clone: The final CDR3 position lacks the conserved phenylalanine or tryptophan, pointing to a likely read error. The gene calls are TRBV6-5 and TRBJ1-1; D is ambiguous. Germline V gene sequence: CDR1 MNHEY, CDR2 SVGAGI. The V gene lost 0 bases and the J gene lost 1 base, with 9 bases spanning the gap. There are 15 residues in the CDR3. The CDR3 DNA reads TGTGCCAGCAGTTACTCTAGTATGAGGAACACTGAAGCTTTCCGT. It specifies CASSYSSMRNTEAFR.

The V gene is TRBV5-1, the J gene TRBJ2-7; a possible D gene is TRBD1 (6 bases). Trimming stripped 5 bases from V and 4 bases from J, with 16 bases between. Germline V CDR1 and CDR2: SGHRS, YFSETQ. The CDR3 has 14 residues. CDR3 nucleotides: TGCGCCAGCAGTCCCGGGACAAGCACTTACGAGCAGTACTTC. Its translation: CASSPGTSTYEQYF.

The chain carries TRBV6-6 and TRBJ1-2, with 8 positions matching TRBD1. V dropped 5 bases and J dropped 0; count of bases not matched to a gene: 5. This CDR3 comprises 15 residues. The germline CDR1 and CDR2 sequences are MNHNY and SVGAGI (reference sequence). The CDR3 region has the DNA TGTGCCAGCAGTCGACAGGGGAAGCCTAACTATGGCTACACCTTC. Amino acids: CASSRQGKPNYGYTF.

The V call is TRBV7-2, the J call TRBJ1-2; 7 nucleotides agree with TRBD1. The germline V gene has CDR1 SGHTA and CDR2 FQGNSA. The CDR3 has 15 residues. V was clipped by 7 bases and J by 0 bases; unmatched bases: 8. In nucleotides, the CDR3 is TGTGCCAGCAACCAACAGGGGAACTCTAACTATGGCTACACCTTC. Translation gives CASNQQGNSNYGYTF. The entire variable domain, with the rest obtained from reference TRBV7-2 and TRBJ1-2, is as follows: GAGVSQSPSNKVTEKGKDVELRCDPISGHTALYWYRQSLGQGLEFLIYFQGNSAPDKSGLPSDRFSAERTGGSVSTLTIQRTQQEDSAVYLCASNQQGNSNYGYTFGSGTRLTVV.

This chain connects TRBV5-4 to TRBJ1-6, with 7 bases that match TRBD1. This CDR3 is 16 amino acids long. CDR1 and CDR2 (germline): SGHNT, YYREEE (reference sequence). The trim removed 4 bases at V and 7 bases at J, leaving 11 bases unmatched. The CDR3 DNA follows: TGTGCCAGCAGCCCCCGACAGGGTCGATCAAATTCACCCCTCCACTTT. Amino acid sequence: CASSPRQGRSNSPLHF.

The CDR3 is CASSPRGSSGDTDTQYF. The CDR3 DNA reads as TGTGCCAGCTCACCACGGGGGTCTAGCGGGGACACAGATACGCAGTATTTT. The chain couples TRBV18 to TRBJ2-3; TRBD2 matches at 9 bases. CDR1 KGHSH and CDR2 LQKENI come from the germline V gene. With 1 base clipped from V and 2 bases from J, the junction kept 7 bases outside the gene matches. CDR3 size: 17 residues.

This chain connects TRBV28 to TRBJ2-7; 8 bases are a match to TRBD1. V lost 5 bases to trimming and J lost 3 bases; unmatched junction nucleotides: 12. The CDR3 totals 16 residues. CDR1 is MDHEN, CDR2 SYDVKM, per germline. As DNA, the CDR3 is TGTGCCAGCAGTAATGTCCGGGACAGGAGGGGCTACGAGCAGTACTTC. Translated: CASSNVRDRRGYEQYF.

V gene TRBV5-1 combines with J gene TRBJ2-5; 8 nucleotides match TRBD2. The CDR3 is made up of 15 amino acids. Germline-derived CDR1 and CDR2 are SGHRS and YFSETQ. With V trimmed by 5 bases and J by 2 bases, 8 bases remained unmatched. The CDR3 is CASRNLRGDQETQYF. The CDR3, as DNA: TGCGCCAGCAGGAATTTGCGGGGGGATCAAGAGACCCAGTACTTC.